The 8 T cell receptor beta chains in this list originate from one sample, sequenced in a study of HIV-infected patients and healthy controls. cDNA was made from around 0.45 ug RNA using alpha and beta constant primers. Each of the alpha and beta chains got its own library through chain-specific third strand synthesis with indices. TCRdb passed the 5' RACE reads through MiXCR, listing each CDR3 protein once. The table lists approximately 8,700 distinct CDR3 sequences, 7.3% of them singletons. No cell fractionation was done, so the repertoire covers all unsorted peripheral blood T cells. The sequencing used blood, collected before antiretroviral therapy. The receptors stem from an adult with HIV infection.

This clonotype was observed many times. The chain couples TRBV12-3 or TRBV12-4 to TRBJ2-1; D is perhaps TRBD2 (7 bases). V was pared by 6 bases and J by 9 bases, with 21 bases between. CDR3 length: 15 residues. CDR3 amino acids: CASSPRGAIKGEQFF. The CDR3 DNA sequence: TGTGCCAGCAGCCCCCGGGGGGCGATTAAGGGTGAGCAGTTCTTC.

This clonotype came up many times. The chain couples TRBV27 to TRBJ1-1, with a tentative D call TRBD1 (6 bases). V was shortened by 2 bases and J by 5 bases, with 12 bases between the two germline ends. The CDR3 totals 14 residues. Germline assignment: CDR1 MNHEY and CDR2 SMNVEV (reference sequence). CDR3 residues: CASSLGGGRTEAFF. As DNA, the CDR3 is TGTGCCAGCAGTTTAGGAGGGGGACGGACTGAAGCTTTCTTT.

This clonotype has a count of ten or more. J is TRBJ1-1 and V is TRBV11-1; the D gene is possibly TRBD1 (5 bases). The CDR3 spans 15 residues. V lost 5 bases and J lost 0, with 13 bases in between. CDR1 and CDR2 from the germline V gene are SGHAT and FQDESV (reference sequence). Written as DNA, the CDR3 is TGTGCCAGCAGCCGGGACGGACAAATGAACACTGAAGCTTTCTTT. Protein sequence: CASSRDGQMNTEAFF.

The V gene is TRBV28, the J gene TRBJ2-7; D remains ambiguous. This CDR3 spans 14 amino acids. Trimming shortened V by 6 bases and J by 6 bases, and 18 bases separated the two germline ends. Germline V lookup: CDR1 MDHEN, CDR2 SYDVKM. CDR3 DNA sequence: TGTGCCAGCAGCAGAACAGCTACCTATTTCGAGCAGTACTTC. Translated, it gives CASSRTATYFEQYF.

At least ten counts were recorded for this clonotype. The CDR3 coding sequence is TGTGCCAGCAGTCTCGGGACAGAGAGGGGCTACACCTTC. It translates to CASSLGTERGYTF. This chain joins TRBV12-3 or TRBV12-4 and TRBJ1-2; TRBD1 agrees at 7 bases. Trimming at V came to 5 bases and at J to 8 bases, leaving 8 bases not matched to a gene. CDR3 length: 13 amino acids.

There are many counts of this clonotype. The genes are TRBV7-2 and TRBJ1-3, with D uncertain. The CDR3 contains 16 residues. CDR1 is SGHTA, CDR2 FQGNSA, per germline. Trimming cost V 1 base and J 1 base, with 11 bases left between them. The CDR3 loop reads CASSLESSPSGNTIYF. DNA of the CDR3: TGTGCCAGCAGCTTAGAGAGTTCCCCTTCTGGAAACACCATATATTTT.

This clonotype was counted many times. This chain connects TRBV12-5 to TRBJ1-2; D may be TRBD1 (5 bases). The length of the CDR3 is 14 residues. V lost 9 bases and J lost 8, with 22 bases in between. Germline CDR1 reads LGHNT; CDR2 reads FRNRAP. The CDR3 nucleotides read TGTGCTAGGTGGGACCTTTCTATGTCAATGGGCTACACCTTC. Protein: CARWDLSMSMGYTF.

The sample holds many counts of this clonotype. The V call is TRBV7-3, the J call TRBJ2-3; no reliable D call. Germline assignment: CDR1 SGHTA and CDR2 FQGTGA. The CDR3 runs to 14 residues. V dropped 3 bases and J dropped 2 bases, with 9 bases sitting between them. The CDR3 sequence: CASSFPPFTDTQYF. CDR3 in DNA: TGTGCCAGCAGCTTCCCTCCTTTCACAGATACGCAGTATTTT.